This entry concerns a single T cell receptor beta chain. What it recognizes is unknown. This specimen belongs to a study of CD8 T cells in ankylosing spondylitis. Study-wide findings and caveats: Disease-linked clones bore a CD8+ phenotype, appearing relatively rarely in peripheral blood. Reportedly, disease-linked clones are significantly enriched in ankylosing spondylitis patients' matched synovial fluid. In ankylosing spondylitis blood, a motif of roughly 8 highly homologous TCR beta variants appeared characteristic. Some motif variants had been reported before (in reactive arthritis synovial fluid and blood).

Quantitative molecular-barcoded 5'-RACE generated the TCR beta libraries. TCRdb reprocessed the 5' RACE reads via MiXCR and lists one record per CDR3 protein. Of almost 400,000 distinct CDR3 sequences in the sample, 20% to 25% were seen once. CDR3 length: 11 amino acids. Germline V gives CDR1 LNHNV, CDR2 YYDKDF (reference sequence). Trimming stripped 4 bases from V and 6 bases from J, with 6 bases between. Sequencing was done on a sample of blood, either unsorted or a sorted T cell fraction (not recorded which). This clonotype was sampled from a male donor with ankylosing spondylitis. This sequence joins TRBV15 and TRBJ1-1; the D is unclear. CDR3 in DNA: TGTGCCACCAGCAACAAGGCTGAAGCTTTCTTT. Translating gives CATSNKAEAFF.